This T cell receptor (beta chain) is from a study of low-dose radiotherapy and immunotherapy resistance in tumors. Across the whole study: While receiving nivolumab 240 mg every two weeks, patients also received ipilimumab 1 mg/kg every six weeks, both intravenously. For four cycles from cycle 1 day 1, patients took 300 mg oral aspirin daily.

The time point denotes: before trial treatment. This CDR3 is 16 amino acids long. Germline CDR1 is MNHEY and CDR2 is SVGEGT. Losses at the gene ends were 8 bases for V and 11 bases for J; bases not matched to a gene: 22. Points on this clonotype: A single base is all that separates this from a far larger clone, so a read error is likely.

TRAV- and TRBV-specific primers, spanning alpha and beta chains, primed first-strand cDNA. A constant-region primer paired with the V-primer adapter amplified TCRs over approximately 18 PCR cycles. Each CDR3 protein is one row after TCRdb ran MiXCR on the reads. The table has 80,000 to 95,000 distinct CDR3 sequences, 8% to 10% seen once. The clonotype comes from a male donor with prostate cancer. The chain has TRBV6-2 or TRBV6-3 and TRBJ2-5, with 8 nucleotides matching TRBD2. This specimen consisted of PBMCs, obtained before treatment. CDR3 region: CASDGSREGPSNEQYF. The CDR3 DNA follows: TGTGCCAGCGATGGTAGTCGGGAGGGCCCTTCCAATGAGCAGTACTTC.